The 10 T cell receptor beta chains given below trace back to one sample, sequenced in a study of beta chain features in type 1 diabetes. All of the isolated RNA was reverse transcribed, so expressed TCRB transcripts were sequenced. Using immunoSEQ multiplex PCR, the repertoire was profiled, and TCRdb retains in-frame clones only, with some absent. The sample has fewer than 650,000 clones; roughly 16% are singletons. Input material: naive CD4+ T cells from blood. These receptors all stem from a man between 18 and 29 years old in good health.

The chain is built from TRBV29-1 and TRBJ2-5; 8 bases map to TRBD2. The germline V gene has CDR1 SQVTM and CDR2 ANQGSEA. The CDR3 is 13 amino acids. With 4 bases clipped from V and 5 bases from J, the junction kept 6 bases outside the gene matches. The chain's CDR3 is CSVGLASWETQYF. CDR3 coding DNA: TGCAGCGTTGGACTAGCGTCTTGGGAGACCCAGTACTTC.

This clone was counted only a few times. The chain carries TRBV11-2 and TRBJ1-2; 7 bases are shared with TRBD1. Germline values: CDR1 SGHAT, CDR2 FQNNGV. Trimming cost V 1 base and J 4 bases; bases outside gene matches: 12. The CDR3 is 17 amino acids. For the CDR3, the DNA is TGTGCCAGCAGCTTAGGCGGTCCGGACAGGCGGTTCTATGGCTACACCTTC. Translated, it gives CASSLGGPDRRFYGYTF.

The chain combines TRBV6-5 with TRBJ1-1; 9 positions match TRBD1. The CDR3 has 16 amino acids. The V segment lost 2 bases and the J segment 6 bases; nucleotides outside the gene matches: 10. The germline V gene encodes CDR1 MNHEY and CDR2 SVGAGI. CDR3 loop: CASSYTNRGRNSEAFF. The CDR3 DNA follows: TGTGCCAGCAGTTACACGAACAGGGGGCGAAATTCTGAAGCTTTCTTT.

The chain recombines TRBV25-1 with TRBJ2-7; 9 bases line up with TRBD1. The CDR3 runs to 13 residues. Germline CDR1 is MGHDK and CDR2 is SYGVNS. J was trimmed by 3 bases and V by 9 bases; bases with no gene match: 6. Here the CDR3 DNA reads TGTGCCAGTAGGGGACAGGGTATCTACGAGCAGTACTTC. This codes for CASRGQGIYEQYF.

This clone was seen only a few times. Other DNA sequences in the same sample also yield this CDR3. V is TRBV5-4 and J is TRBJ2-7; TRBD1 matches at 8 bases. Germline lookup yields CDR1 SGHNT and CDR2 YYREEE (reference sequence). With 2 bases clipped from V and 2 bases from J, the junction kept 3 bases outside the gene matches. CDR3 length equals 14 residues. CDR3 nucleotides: TGTGCCAGCAGCTTAGGGACAGGACCCTACGAGCAGTACTTC. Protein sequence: CASSLGTGPYEQYF.

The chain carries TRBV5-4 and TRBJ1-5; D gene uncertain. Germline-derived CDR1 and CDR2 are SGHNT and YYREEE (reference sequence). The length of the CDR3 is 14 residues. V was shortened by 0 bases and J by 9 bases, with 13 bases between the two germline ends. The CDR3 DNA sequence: TGTGCCAGCAGCTTGGTTGTCAGTCATGCGCCCCAGCATTTT. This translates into CASSLVVSHAPQHF.

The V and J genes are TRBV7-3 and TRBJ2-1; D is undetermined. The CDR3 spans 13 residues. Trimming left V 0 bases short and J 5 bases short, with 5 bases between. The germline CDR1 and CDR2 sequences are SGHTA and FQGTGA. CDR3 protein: CASSLTINNEQFF. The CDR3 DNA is TGTGCCAGCAGCTTAACGATTAACAATGAGCAGTTCTTC.

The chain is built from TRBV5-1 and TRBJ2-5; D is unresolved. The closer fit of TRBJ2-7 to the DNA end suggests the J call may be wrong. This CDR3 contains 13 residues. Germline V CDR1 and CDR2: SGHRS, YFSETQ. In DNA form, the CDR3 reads TGCGCCAGCAGCTTGGAAGCAACCTACGAGCAGTACTTC. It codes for CASSLEATYEQYF.

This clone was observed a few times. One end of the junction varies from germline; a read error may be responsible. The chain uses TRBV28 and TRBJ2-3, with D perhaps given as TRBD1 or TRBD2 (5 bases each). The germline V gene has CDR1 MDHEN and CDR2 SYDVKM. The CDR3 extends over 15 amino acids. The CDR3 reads CGAQEAGRKTDTQYF. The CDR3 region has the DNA TGCGGGGCCCAAGAGGCAGGTCGGAAGACAGATACGCAGTATTTT.

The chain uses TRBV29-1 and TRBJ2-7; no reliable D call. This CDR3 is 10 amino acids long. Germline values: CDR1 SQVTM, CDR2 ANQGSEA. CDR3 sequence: CRGSHDEQYF. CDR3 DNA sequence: TGCAGAGGCTCCCACGACGAGCAGTACTTC.